A selection of T cell receptor beta chains follows, all from one sample in a study of memory CD4+ T cells and cytomegalovirus serostatus. Using immunoSEQ multiplex PCR, the repertoire was profiled, and TCRdb retains in-frame clones only, with some absent. The table records tens of thousands of clones, 70% to 85% of them present only once. Sequencing used memory CD4+ T cells from blood. The receptors shown here come from an adult in good health and CMV-seropositive. CDR3s include the opening cysteine and the closing phenylalanine or tryptophan. The D gene is left open where the match is weak. Clone size appears in some rows only: once, few, many, or a class for an expanded clone.

TRBJ1-1	-	-	TRBV27	TGTGCCAGCAGTTCGCGAAGTGAAGCTTTCTTT	CASSSRSEAFF
TRBJ1-2	TRBD1	-	TRBV6-5	TGTGCCAGCAGTACCGACAGGGTTGGCTATGGCTACACCTTC	CASSTDRVGYGYTF
TRBJ1-1	-	-	TRBV9	TGTGCCAGCAGCGGCGGTTTGAACACTGAAGCTTTCTTT	CASSGGLNTEAFF
TRBJ1-3	TRBD1	-	TRBV6-5	TGTGCCAGCAGGCGACAGGGATTCTCTGGAAACACCATATATTTT	CASRRQGFSGNTIYF
TRBJ1-3	-	-	TRBV7-2	TGTGCCAGCAGCTTGGGGGGTGCTGGAAACACCATATATTTT	CASSLGGAGNTIYF
TRBJ1-4	-	few	TRBV10-3	TGTGCCATCAGTTCAGACCAGGGCCCAAATGAAAAACTGTTTTTT	CAISSDQGPNEKLFF
TRBJ2-3	TRBD2	-	TRBV29-1	TGCAGCGTGGGGGAGGGCCCAGGTACGCAGTATTTT	CSVGEGPGTQYF
TRBJ2-1	-	-	TRBV9	TGTGCCAGCAGCGTAGGGCCTGAGGGGAAGCAGTTCTTC	CASSVGPEGKQFF
TRBJ1-2	-	-	TRBV18	TGTGCCAGCTCACCTCAAAATGTGGGGAATGGCTACACCTTC	CASSPQNVGNGYTF
TRBJ2-1	-	-	TRBV11-2	TGTGCCAGCAGCTTAGGTAGGACTAACCCTCCCAAGGAGCAGTTCTTC	CASSLGRTNPPKEQFF
TRBJ1-2	TRBD1	-	TRBV5-1	TGCGCCAGCAGCTTCCGGGACAGGGGGCGTGGGGCCTCTAATGGCTACACCTTC	CASSFRDRGRGASNGYTF
TRBJ1-3	-	-	TRBV21-1	TGTGCCAGCAGCAAAACCGTTTCGGGACCTCACTCTGGAAACACCATATATTTT	CASSKTVSGPHSGNTIYF
TRBJ1-2	-	-	TRBV11-2	TGTGCCAGCAGCCATTACTTGGGCCCAGCTAACTATGGCTACACCTTC	CASSHYLGPANYGYTF
TRBJ2-2	-	-	TRBV7-2	TGTGCCAGCAGCTTATCAGGAGGGTACACCGGGGAGCTGTTTTTT	CASSLSGGYTGELFF
TRBJ2-7	TRBD2	-	TRBV6-1	TGTGCCAGCAGTGATACTAGCGCGACCTACGAGCAGTACTTC	CASSDTSATYEQYF
TRBJ1-1	TRBD1	few	TRBV30	TGTGCCTGGAAGGTCGGGACAGTGAACACTGAAGCTTTCTTT	CAWKVGTVNTEAFF
TRBJ1-1	TRBD1	-	TRBV7-2	TGTGCCAGCAGCTGGACAGGGGGGACTGAAGCTTTCTTT	CASSWTGGTEAFF
TRBJ1-5	-	once	TRBV28	TGTGCCAGCAGTTTGGGGGGGCGCAATCAGCCCCAGCATTTT	CASSLGGRNQPQHF
TRBJ2-4	-	-	TRBV4-3	TGCGCCAGCAGCCAAGTGGCCACAGGCCAAATAGCCAAAAACATTCAGTACTTC	CASSQVATGQIAKNIQYF
TRBJ1-2	TRBD1	few	TRBV5-1	TGCGCCAGCAGCGAAGACAGGGCCAACTATGGCTACACCTTC	CASSEDRANYGYTF
TRBJ2-1	TRBD2	few	TRBV7-8	TGTGCCAGCAGCTCCCCGGGACTACCTTCTTTTGGGCAGTTCTTC	CASSSPGLPSFGQFF
TRBJ2-7	-	-	TRBV4-1	TGCGCCAGCTCGCCAGACGGGGACTACGAGCAGTACTTC	CASSPDGDYEQYF
TRBJ1-5	-	-	TRBV28	TGTGCCAGCAGTTCGCAAGTGGGGTACCCGAGGAATCAGCCCCAGCATTTT	CASSSQVGYPRNQPQHF
TRBJ1-1	TRBD1	-	TRBV5-4	TGTGCCAGCAGCTTGACCGGACAGGGTGGCACTGAAGCTTTCTTT	CASSLTGQGGTEAFF
TRBJ2-2	-	-	TRBV11-3	TGTGCCAGCAGCCTCGGGGCTTTTACCGGGGAGCTGTTTTTT	CASSLGAFTGELFF
TRBJ2-7	TRBD2	few	TRBV19	TGTGCCAGTAGTAGTAGACCACCGGGACTAGCGGGAGACGGCCACGAGCAGTACTTC	CASSSRPPGLAGDGHEQYF
TRBJ2-5	TRBD1	-	TRBV5-4	TGTGCCAGCAGCTATGGACAGGGAAATGGTGAGACCCAGTACTTC	CASSYGQGNGETQYF
TRBJ1-2	-	many	TRBV4-2	TGTGCCAGCAGCCAAGATCTGACAGGCGTTCCCTATGGCTACACCTTC	CASSQDLTGVPYGYTF
TRBJ1-1	TRBD1	-	TRBV5-8	TGTGCCAGCAGCTTGGGTCAAGTCAGGGGGGAGGCTTTCTTT	CASSLGQVRGEAFF
TRBJ2-1	-	-	TRBV7-9	TGTGCCAGCAGTCCGATGTATGAGCAGTTCTTC	CASSPMYEQFF
TRBJ2-7	-	once	TRBV7-9	TGTGCCAGCAGCTCCTGGGGCGAGCAGTACTTC	CASSSWGEQYF
TRBJ1-2	-	once	TRBV2	TGTGCCAGCACGGTGGACCGCAACTATGGCTACACCTTC	CASTVDRNYGYTF
TRBJ2-7	-	-	TRBV4-3	TGCGCCAGCAGCCAAGGGGATACCTACGAGCAGTACTTC	CASSQGDTYEQYF
TRBJ2-1	-	-	TRBV28	TGTGCCAGCAGTTTCTTCGACAGGTTTTCCTACAATGAGCAGTTCTTC	CASSFFDRFSYNEQFF
TRBJ2-1	TRBD1	-	TRBV15	TGTGCCACCAGCAAGGGACAGGGGAATGAGCAGTTCTTC	CATSKGQGNEQFF
TRBJ2-1	TRBD2	few	TRBV19	TGTGCCAGTAGTAGAGGTAGCGGGCCATACAATGAGCAGTTCTTC	CASSRGSGPYNEQFF
TRBJ2-1	-	-	TRBV28	TGTGCCAGCGGGAGTTTCAACAATGAGCAGTTCTTC	CASGSFNNEQFF
TRBJ1-2	TRBD1	-	TRBV4-2	TGTGCCAGCAGCCAAGAAATAGGGACAGGGTCGGGTGGCTACACCTTC	CASSQEIGTGSGGYTF
TRBJ1-5	-	-	TRBV10-3	TGTGCCATCAGTGAACAGCGGAATCAGCCCCAGCATTTT	CAISEQRNQPQHF
TRBJ1-1	TRBD1	-	TRBV7-9	TGTGCCAGCAGCTTACAGGGGGTTACTGAAGCTTTCTTT	CASSLQGVTEAFF
TRBJ2-7	-	-	TRBV30	TGTGCCTGGAGCGTCGGGGGAACCTACGAGCAGTACTTC	CAWSVGGTYEQYF